This T cell receptor (beta chain) was obtained from a study of regulatory T cells in long-lasting Graves disease (dated by TCRdb to about 2021). Regarding the research as a whole: Persistent Graves' disease was defined as persistently positive TSH receptor autoantibodies together with antithyroid drug treatment for over 5 years. Persistent Graves' disease patients were compared with newly diagnosed Graves' disease patients by peripheral blood TCR sequencing and RNA sequencing. A total of around 33 samples were covered by TCR sequencing, comprising some 13 persistent and approximately 20 newly diagnosed Graves' disease patients. The study was conducted in China and was registered as a clinical trial. Persistent Graves' disease patients in the clinical cohort had taken antithyroid drugs for 9 to 11 years on average. Overall study outcomes, separate from this receptor: Preferential use of TRBV28, TRBJ1-2 and TRBJ2-5 was observed in persistent disease, whereas TRBV20-1 and TRBJ2-1 were favored in newly diagnosed disease. Sequencing and analysis were restricted to the TCR beta chain. The study examined only peripheral blood because the primary lesion, thyroid tissue, could not be accessed. As a limitation, the authors acknowledged that the small sample size may reduce accuracy. Compared with newly diagnosed patients, patients with persistent Graves' disease had lower TCR Shannon entropy and fewer highly expanded clones, which suggests clonal expansion. A larger number of public clonotypes was shared among persistent patients (fewer than 3,000) than among newly diagnosed patients (around 870).

The library came from multiplex PCR. This sample was sequenced with an Illumina HiSeq 4000. TCR beta libraries were built with iRepertoire HTBI primers and Arm-PCR amplification of CDR3 regions. Before sequencing, the PCR products underwent gel purification. In the original analysis: Across samples, roughly 60 TRBV and roughly 15 TRBJ segments were identified and used for gene usage analysis of CDR3 amino acid clonotypes. Filtered high-quality paired reads were merged into contigs using COPE and FqMerger. BLAST was used to align contigs to IMGT TRBV, TRBD and TRBJ reference genes, with CDR3 defined following IMGT. Clonotypes above 0.1% frequency were classified as highly expanded clones. Repertoire diversity was measured by Shannon entropy, and V-J evenness by the Gini coefficient. Public clonotypes were defined as clonotypes shared by more than one individual. Starting from the raw public reads, TCRdb applied fastp trimming at Q25, assembled clones with MiXCR and retained in-frame beta chains. Each entry is one CDR3 protein sequence, shown with its most common DNA and genes. TCRdb, not the original authors, processed these V and J calls. Here the sample has 400,000 or so distinct CDR3 sequences; around 21% occur a single time. The ten largest make up less than 25% of the sample.

The CDR3 has 19 amino acids, counting the end cysteine and phenylalanine. Of all the DNA, just the CDR3 is kept, 57 bases in frame from base 1. CDR1 and CDR2, per the germline V gene, are SGDLS and YYNGEE. From V the trimming removes 4 bases and from J it removes 1 base, while the gene matches leave 15 bases of the junction unaccounted for. The time point label, read with the paper, signifies: persistent/refractory GD, antithyroid drugs over 5 years with positive TRAb. For both TCR sequencing and RNA sequencing, RNA was extracted from PBMCs in TRIzol. Graves' disease was diagnosed according to American Thyroid Association guidelines. Recruitment of patients was carried out at an endocrinology department in Xi'an, China. Each patient gave about 10 milliliters of peripheral blood, collected in an EDTA anticoagulant tube. Ficoll Paque Plus density gradient separation was used to isolate PBMCs, and no additional T cell sorting was done. An Agilent 2100 Bioanalyzer and agarose gel were used to assess RNA quality, and a NanoDrop 2000 was used to measure RNA concentration.

In its sample, this clonotype was seen a few times. Its antigen specificity is not known. Per-nucleotide qualities are absent, and no much larger clonotype sits a single base away. This sample comprised peripheral blood mononuclear cells (PBMCs), obtained when the disease was refractory, from a patient treated with antithyroid drugs. The receptor was derived from a female donor with Graves disease. The chain couples TRBV9 to TRBJ1-5, with 9 junctional bases fitting TRBD1. The CDR3 reads CASSIQTGGALWSNQPQHF. In nucleotide form, the sequence is TGTGCCAGCAGCATCCAAACAGGGGGCGCGCTTTGGAGCAATCAGCCCCAGCATTTT. Beyond the CDR3, the reference TRBV9 and TRBJ1-5 genes provide the residues; the full variable domain reads: DSGVTQTPKHLITATGQRVTLRCSPRSGDLSVYWYQQSLDQGLQFLIQYYNGEERAKGNILERFSAQQFPDLHSELNLSSLELGDSALYFCASSIQTGGALWSNQPQHFGDGTRLSIL.